Detailed here is one T cell receptor beta chain. This record comes from a study of blood T cell repertoires in COVID-19. Study as a whole: COVID-19 samples from acute and convalescent phases originated in the United States, Italy and Spain. In each case, the material was cDNA or gDNA derived from T cells, B-cell-depleted T cells, or PBMCs.

In the original processing: Amplification of reference gene primers provided the estimated nucleated cell counts. This table comes from immunoSEQ multiplex PCR, and its TCRdb copy is limited to in-frame clones, with some not included. The V and J calls and clone size come from that table; D and trimming were worked out from the DNA. Seen here are about 200,000 clones, 85% to 90% observed once, and the top ten hold 4.5% to 7.5%. The TCR originated in a man aged 80 or over with acute or convalescent COVID-19. Input material: peripheral blood.

Here the CDR3 reads CASSLTQAGYEQYF. The CDR3 DNA reads TGTGCCAGCAGTTTAACCCAGGCGGGGTACGAGCAGTACTTC. The rearrangement uses TRBV28 and TRBJ2-7; TRBD2 is a possible D gene (6 bases). The CDR3 is 14 amino acids. Trimming cost V 2 bases and J 4 bases, with 12 bases left between them. Germline V gives CDR1 MDHEN, CDR2 SYDVKM.